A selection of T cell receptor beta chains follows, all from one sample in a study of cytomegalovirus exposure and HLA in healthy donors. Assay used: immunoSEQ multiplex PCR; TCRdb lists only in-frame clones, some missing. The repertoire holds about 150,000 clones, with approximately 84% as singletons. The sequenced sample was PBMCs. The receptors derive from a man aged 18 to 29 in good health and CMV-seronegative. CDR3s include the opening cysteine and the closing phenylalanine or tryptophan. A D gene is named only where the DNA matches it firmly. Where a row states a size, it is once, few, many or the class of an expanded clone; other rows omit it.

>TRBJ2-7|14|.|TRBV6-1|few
TGTGCCAGCAGCCGGACAGCCTACTCCTACGAGCAGTACTTC
CASSRTAYSYEQYF
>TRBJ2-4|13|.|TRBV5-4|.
TGTGCCAGCAGCAAAAAGGGGGAAAACATTCAGTACTTC
CASSKKGENIQYF
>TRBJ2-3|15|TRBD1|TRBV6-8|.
TGTGCCAGCTCTGGGGACAGGGCTTTCACAGATACGCAGTATTTT
CASSGDRAFTDTQYF
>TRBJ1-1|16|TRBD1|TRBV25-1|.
TGTGCCAGCAGTGAATTGGAACAGGGGGTAAAAACTGAAGCTTTCTTT
CASSELEQGVKTEAFF
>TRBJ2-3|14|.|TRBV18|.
TGTGCCAGCTCGCTCACGGGGGTCACAGATACGCAGTATTTT
CASSLTGVTDTQYF
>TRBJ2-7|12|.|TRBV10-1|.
TGCGCCAGCAGTCAAAACTCCTACGAGCAGTACTTC
CASSQNSYEQYF
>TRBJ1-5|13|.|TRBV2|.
TGTGCCAGCAGTGGGGGGGAGGAGGAGCCCCAGCATTTT
CASSGGEEEPQHF
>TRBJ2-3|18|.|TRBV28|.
TGTGCCAGCAGGAAAGGGGGAGCGGTTGTCCTGAGCACAGATACGCAGTATTTT
CASRKGGAVVLSTDTQYF
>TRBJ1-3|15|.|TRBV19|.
TGTGCCAGTAGTATGGGGCCTAGCTCTGGAAACACCATATATTTT
CASSMGPSSGNTIYF
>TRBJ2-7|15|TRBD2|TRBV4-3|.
TGCGCCAGCAGCCCTTTATCGGGGGGGATTTACGAGCAGTACTTC
CASSPLSGGIYEQYF
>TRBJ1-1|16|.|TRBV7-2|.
TGTGCCAGCACCGCGACCTCAATGGACTGGAACACTGAAGCTTTCTTT
CASTATSMDWNTEAFF
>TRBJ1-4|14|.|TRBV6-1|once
TGTGCCAGCAGTGCGGGGTGGGCTAATGAAAAACTGTTTTTT
CASSAGWANEKLFF
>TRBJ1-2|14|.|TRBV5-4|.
TGTGCCAGCTCCGGGGGGGGAAAAAACTATGGCTACACCTTC
CASSGGGKNYGYTF
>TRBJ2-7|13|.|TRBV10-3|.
TGTGCCACGAGTGAGGTTAGCGCCCGGGAGCAGTACTTC
CATSEVSAREQYF
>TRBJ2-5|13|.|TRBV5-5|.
TGTGCCAGCAGCTTTTCAGGGGTAGAGACCCAGTACTTC
CASSFSGVETQYF
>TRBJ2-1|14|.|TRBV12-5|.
TGTGCTAGTGGTTCTCCCGACAGGCTAAATGAGCAGTTCTTC
CASGSPDRLNEQFF
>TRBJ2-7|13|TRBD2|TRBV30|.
TGTGCCTGGAGTCGGGGGGAGTTATACGAGCAGTACTTC
CAWSRGELYEQYF
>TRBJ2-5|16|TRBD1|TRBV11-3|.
TGTGCCAGCAGCTTAGGTGCGACAGGGGGCGTCGAGACCCAGTACTTC
CASSLGATGGVETQYF